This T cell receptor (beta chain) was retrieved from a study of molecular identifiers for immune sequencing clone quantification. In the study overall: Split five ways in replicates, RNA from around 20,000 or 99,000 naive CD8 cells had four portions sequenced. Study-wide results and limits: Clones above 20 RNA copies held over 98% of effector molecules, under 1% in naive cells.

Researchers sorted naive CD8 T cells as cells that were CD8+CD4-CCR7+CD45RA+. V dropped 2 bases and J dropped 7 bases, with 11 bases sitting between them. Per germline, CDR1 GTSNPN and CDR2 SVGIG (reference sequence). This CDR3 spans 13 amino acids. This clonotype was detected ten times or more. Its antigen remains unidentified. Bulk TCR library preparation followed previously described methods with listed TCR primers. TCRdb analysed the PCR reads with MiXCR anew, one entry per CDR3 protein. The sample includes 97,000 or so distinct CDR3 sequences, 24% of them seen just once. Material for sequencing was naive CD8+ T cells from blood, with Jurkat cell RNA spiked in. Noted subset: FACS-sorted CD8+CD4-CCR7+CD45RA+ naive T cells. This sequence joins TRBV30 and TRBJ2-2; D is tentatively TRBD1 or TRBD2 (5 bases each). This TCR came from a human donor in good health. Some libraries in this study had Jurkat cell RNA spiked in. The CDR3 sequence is CAWSLRGNGELFF. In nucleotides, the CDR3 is TGTGCCTGGAGTCTGAGGGGTAACGGGGAGCTGTTTTTT. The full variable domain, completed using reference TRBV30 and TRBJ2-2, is SQTIHQWPATLVQPVGSPLSLECTVEGTSNPNLYWYRQAAGRGLQLLFYSVGIGQISSEVPQNLSASRPQDRQFILSSKKLLLSDSGFYLCAWSLRGNGELFFGEGSRLTVL.